Presented here are 31 T cell receptor beta chains from one specimen sequenced in a study of blood T cells in healthy people across ages. Alongside a J-beta primer mix, a sample-barcoded 5' primer served in a second PCR lasting about 7 to 11 cycles. TCRdb re-called the 5' RACE reads through MiXCR, storing one row per CDR3 protein. This sample has nearly 800,000 distinct CDR3 sequences, with roughly 25% found just once. These sequences were also reported in another study, on T cells of mothers and their children.

The sequenced sample was blood. All receptors come from a boy under 18 in good health.

The genes are TRBV5-1 and TRBJ2-3; a possible D gene is TRBD1 (5 bases). This CDR3 spans 18 amino acids. Germline V lookup: CDR1 SGHRS, CDR2 YFSETQ. The ends were cut back, 0 bases at V and 2 bases at J, with 19 bases in the middle. Written as DNA, the CDR3 is TGCGCCAGCAGCTTGGCTTTCAGGGTGGAATTAGACACAGATACGCAGTATTTT. This sequence encodes CASSLAFRVELDTDTQYF.

This clonotype appeared a few times. The gene calls are TRBV29-1 and TRBJ2-2, with D unclear. The V end was cut by 5 bases, the J end by 0 bases, with 13 bases between. The CDR3 runs to 15 residues. From germline, CDR1 is SQVTM and CDR2 ANQGSEA. CDR3 amino acids: CSVYLHPANTGELFF. The CDR3 nucleotides are TGCAGCGTTTACTTACATCCCGCGAACACCGGGGAGCTGTTTTTT.

The J gene is TRBJ2-5, the V gene TRBV20-1, with D unresolved. The closer fit of TRBJ2-1 to the DNA end suggests the J call may be wrong. Germline-derived CDR1 and CDR2 are DFQATT and SNEGSKA (reference sequence). The CDR3 totals 10 residues. The DNA for the CDR3 is TGCAGTGCTAGAGACAATGAGCAGTTCTTC. This gives the protein CSARDNEQFF.

Regarding this clonotype: The junction departs from germline at one end; a sequencing error may be responsible. The chain joins TRBV2 to TRBJ1-1; the match to TRBD1 covers 10 bases. The V gene's germline CDR1 is SNHLY and CDR2 FYNNEI. This CDR3 spans 13 amino acids. This CDR3 is CASSAGTGAEALF. The CDR3 DNA is TGTGCCAGCAGTGCCGGGACAGGGGCTGAAGCTCTCTTT.

V usage is TRBV24-1 and J usage is TRBJ2-1, with 8 bases lining up with TRBD1. With 4 bases clipped from V and 3 bases from J, the junction kept 4 bases outside the gene matches. This CDR3 has 15 residues. Germline V gene lookup returns CDR1 KGHDR and CDR2 SFDVKD. The CDR3 loop reads CATSDRTGYYNEQFF. CDR3 bases: TGTGCCACCAGTGACCGGACAGGGTACTACAATGAGCAGTTCTTC.

This sequence joins TRBV29-1 and TRBJ1-2; D is undetermined. Germline V CDR1 and CDR2: SQVTM, ANQGSEA. The ends were cut back, 5 bases at V and 2 bases at J, with 12 bases in the middle. This CDR3 is 13 amino acids long. The CDR3 DNA sequence: TGCAGCGTTATGAGAACATTCAACTATGGCTACACCTTC. This gives the protein CSVMRTFNYGYTF. The variable domain in full, with the rest retrieved from reference TRBV29-1 and TRBJ1-2, is SAVISQKPSRDICQRGTSLTIQCQVDSQVTMMFWYRQQPGQSLTLIATANQGSEATYESGFVIDKFPISRPNLTFSTLTVSNMSPEDSSIYLCSVMRTFNYGYTFGSGTRLTVV.

A few counts support this clonotype. This rearrangement joins TRBV18 to TRBJ2-5; D call uncertain. V lost 2 bases, J lost 2 bases, and 6 bases lay in between. The CDR3 totals 13 residues. Germline V gene data show CDR1 as KGHSH and CDR2 as LQKENI. The CDR3, as DNA: TGTGCCAGCTCACCATATGGGCAAGAGACCCAGTACTTC. Translating it yields CASSPYGQETQYF. The complete variable domain, with remaining parts taken from reference TRBV18 and TRBJ2-5, reads NAGVMQNPRHLVRRRGQEARLRCSPMKGHSHVYWYRQLPEEGLKFMVYLQKENIIDESGMPKERFSAEFPKEGPSILRIQQVVRGDSAAYFCASSPYGQETQYFGPGTRLLVL.

This clonotype was detected a few times. At one boundary the junction diverges from the germline segment, which might be a read error. The chain is built from TRBV11-2 and TRBJ2-1; TRBD1 agrees at 9 bases. CDR1 SGHAT and CDR2 FQNNGV come from the germline V gene. The CDR3 spans 12 residues. The CDR3 region is CASSLGRQGVIF. Written as DNA, the CDR3 is TGTGCCAGCAGCTTAGGAAGACAGGGGGTAATCTTC.

V gene TRBV15 combines with J gene TRBJ2-4, with D maybe TRBD1 (6 bases). Germline CDR1 reads LNHNV; CDR2 reads YYDKDF (reference sequence). The CDR3 has 15 amino acids. The germline V and J ends were trimmed by 5 bases and 2 bases, with 13 bases remaining between them. In nucleotides, the CDR3 is TGTGCCACCAGCCTTACAGGGTTCTCCAAAAACATTCAGTACTTC. Translating it yields CATSLTGFSKNIQYF. The variable domain in full, completed from reference TRBV15 and TRBJ2-4, reads DAMVIQNPRYQVTQFGKPVTLSCSQTLNHNVMYWYQQKSSQAPKLLFHYYDKDFNNEADTPDNFQSRRPNTSFCFLDIRSPGLGDTAMYLCATSLTGFSKNIQYFGAGTRLSVL.

This chain joins TRBV2 and TRBJ2-5; D is undetermined. Germline CDR1 is SNHLY and CDR2 is FYNNEI. Trimming removed 3 bases from V and 5 bases from J, with 13 bases in between. The CDR3 extends over 14 amino acids. In nucleotides, the CDR3 is TGTGCCAGCAGTGACAGGAAGCTGGAGGAGACCCAGTACTTC. Translated, it gives CASSDRKLEETQYF.

This clonotype was observed a handful of times. The chain has TRBV29-1 and TRBJ2-1; the D gene is possibly TRBD2 (5 bases). CDR3 size: 12 residues. Trimming pared 3 bases from V and 6 bases from J, leaving 9 bases between. CDR1 SQVTM and CDR2 ANQGSEA come from the germline V gene. The CDR3 region is CSVEETTNEQFF. DNA for the CDR3: TGCAGCGTTGAGGAGACTACCAATGAGCAGTTCTTC.

The chain is built from TRBV29-1 and TRBJ2-1; 7 nucleotides line up with TRBD1. The DNA matches TRBJ2-5 better at its end, which makes the J call doubtful. CDR1 is SQVTM and CDR2 is ANQGSEA in the germline V gene. The CDR3 loop spans 13 amino acids. Here the CDR3 reads CSAAWDRQETQYF. CDR3 coding DNA: TGCAGCGCCGCTTGGGACAGACAAGAGACCCAGTACTTC.

This clonotype was detected only a few times. A read error may explain this, as a much larger clone is one base away. The chain links TRBV29-1 to TRBJ2-3; the D is unclear. In germline, CDR1 is SQVTM, CDR2 ANQGSEA. CDR3 size: 11 residues. Deletions cut 6 bases from V and 10 bases from J, with 14 bases between. The CDR3 is CSVGLGDAQYF. The CDR3 bases are TGCAGCGTCGGCTTGGGTGATGCGCAGTATTTT.

CDR3 in amino acids: CASSPHGGRNEQYF. The CDR3 DNA reads TGTGCCAGCAGCCCGCATGGGGGGAGGAACGAGCAGTACTTC. The chain combines TRBV5-8 with TRBJ2-7; weak D call: TRBD2 (6 bases). Deletions cut 4 bases from V and 5 bases from J, with 16 bases between. Germline loops: CDR1 SGHTS, CDR2 YDEGEE. This CDR3 spans 14 amino acids. The variable domain in full, completed from reference TRBV5-8 and TRBJ2-7, reads EAGVTQSPTHLIKTRGQQATLRCSPISGHTSVYWYQQALGLGLQFLLWYDEGEERNRGNFPPRFSGRQFPNYSSELNVNALELEDSALYLCASSPHGGRNEQYFGPGTRLTVT.

The chain uses TRBV7-2 and TRBJ1-2; TRBD1 might be the D (6 bases). Germline loops: CDR1 SGHTA, CDR2 FQGNSA. The CDR3 contains 14 residues. The germline V and J ends were trimmed by 3 bases and 8 bases, with 16 bases remaining between them. The CDR3 protein is CASSFRLGAQGYTF. The CDR3 DNA follows: TGTGCCAGCAGCTTTCGGTTGGGGGCTCAAGGCTACACCTTC.

This clonotype came up a few times. This chain links TRBV27 with TRBJ2-3, with D unclear. The CDR3 has 15 amino acids. Germline V gives CDR1 MNHEY, CDR2 SMNVEV (reference sequence). V shed 6 bases and J shed 0 bases, with 13 bases lying between them. CDR3: CASSLEAESTDTQYF. The CDR3 nucleotides are TGTGCCAGCAGCCTCGAGGCGGAAAGCACAGATACGCAGTATTTT.

V usage is TRBV2 and J usage is TRBJ2-1; weak D call: TRBD2 (6 bases). The CDR3 runs to 16 residues. V lost 5 bases to trimming and J lost 0 bases, with 14 bases between them. Germline CDR1 and CDR2: SNHLY and FYNNEI. The CDR3: CASSRDSLSSYNEQFF. Here the CDR3 DNA reads TGTGCCAGCAGTCGGGACTCCTTAAGCTCCTACAATGAGCAGTTCTTC.

This chain connects TRBV6-5 to TRBJ1-4; D remains ambiguous. The CDR3 sequence is 13 residues long. Trimming shortened V by 2 bases and J by 5 bases, and 6 bases separated the two germline ends. Germline CDR1 MNHEY, CDR2 SVGAGI. The CDR3 spells CASSYPENEKLFF. The CDR3 DNA is TGTGCCAGCAGTTACCCGGAAAATGAAAAACTGTTTTTT.

This clonotype has ten or more counts. For the CDR3, the DNA is TGTGCCAGCAGTTTTTCCGGGACAGGGTCTGAAAAACTGTTTTTT. It specifies CASSFSGTGSEKLFF. The rearrangement uses TRBV6-6 and TRBJ1-4; TRBD1 agrees at 9 bases. Germline CDR1 is MNHNY and CDR2 is SVGAGI (reference sequence). With 4 bases clipped from V and 7 bases from J, the junction kept 7 bases outside the gene matches. CDR3 length: 15 residues.

In this sample, this clonotype turned up a few times. The CDR3 DNA reads as TGCAGTGCTAGAGGTCTTAGCGGGGGTAATGAGCAGTTCTTC. Residues: CSARGLSGGNEQFF. This rearrangement joins TRBV20-1 to TRBJ2-1; 9 nucleotides agree with TRBD2. The CDR3 spans 14 residues. Per germline, CDR1 DFQATT and CDR2 SNEGSKA (reference sequence). Germline trimming cut 1 base from V and 7 bases from J; bases unmatched to any gene: 5.

The chain joins TRBV7-6 to TRBJ1-3, with D possibly matching TRBD1 (6 bases). Trimming removed 4 bases at V and 4 bases at J, with 14 bases between. The CDR3 has 15 residues. Germline V gene lookup returns CDR1 SGHVS and CDR2 FNYEAQ. CDR3 sequence (DNA): TGTGCCAGCAGCTCAATTACTGACAGGGGAAACACCATATATTTT. Amino acid sequence: CASSSITDRGNTIYF.

In this sample, this clonotype turned up a few times. A junction end diverges from the germline sequence, so it may reflect a read error. The gene calls are TRBV20-1 and TRBJ2-7; TRBD1 aligns across 8 bases. Germline-derived CDR1 and CDR2 are DFQATT and SNEGSKA (reference sequence). CDR3 size: 11 residues. For the CDR3, the DNA is TGCAGTGCTGGAGACAGGGGCGAGCAGTACTTC. Protein product: CSAGDRGEQYF.

The rearrangement links TRBV19 to TRBJ2-7; maybe TRBD2 (5 bases). This CDR3 region has 13 residues. Trimming removed 8 bases from V and 4 bases from J, with 15 bases in between. Germline CDR1 LNHDA, CDR2 SQIVND (reference sequence). The CDR3 DNA reads TGTGCCAGTTCCCAGTATACGGGATACGAGCAGTACTTC. Amino acid sequence: CASSQYTGYEQYF.

This clonotype was seen more than once but under ten times. The chain joins TRBV2 to TRBJ1-1, with D uncertain. Trimming removed 2 bases from V and 2 bases from J, with 9 bases in between. Germline V gene sequence: CDR1 SNHLY, CDR2 FYNNEI. The CDR3 loop spans 14 amino acids. CDR3 sequence (DNA): TGTGCCAGCAGTGAAAGGCTGGGTAACACTGAAGCTTTCTTT. It is translated as CASSERLGNTEAFF.

There are a few counts of this clonotype. J is TRBJ2-5 and V is TRBV20-1; possibly TRBD1 or TRBD2 for D (5 bases each). The CDR3 is made up of 18 amino acids. Trimming took 2 bases from V and 4 from J, leaving 26 bases between them. Germline CDR1 reads DFQATT; CDR2 reads SNEGSKA (reference sequence). The CDR3, as DNA: TGCAGTGCTAGAACCAGACAGATGACAATCGAGGCGGGAGAGACCCAGTACTTC. Amino acids: CSARTRQMTIEAGETQYF.

The chain is built from TRBV29-1 and TRBJ2-2; weak D call: TRBD2 (5 bases). Germline V gives CDR1 SQVTM, CDR2 ANQGSEA. The V and J ends lost 3 bases and 3 bases respectively, with 14 bases between them. This CDR3 comprises 15 residues. The CDR3 region has the DNA TGCAGCGTTGAGAGGGTTGTTGGGGACACCGGGGAGCTGTTTTTT. Protein sequence: CSVERVVGDTGELFF.

This clonotype was found a few times. J is TRBJ1-5 and V is TRBV6-2 or TRBV6-3; D gene ambiguous. The V end was cut by 0 bases, the J end by 8 bases, with 8 bases between. CDR1 is MNHEY, CDR2 SVGEGT, per germline. CDR3 length: 13 residues. Written as DNA, the CDR3 is TGTGCCAGCAGTTACTCTTCTTGGGAGCCCCAGCATTTT. It translates to CASSYSSWEPQHF.

The count of this clonotype is one. The chain uses TRBV7-2 and TRBJ2-3, with TRBD2 identical over 7 bases. V lost 5 bases and J lost 2; bases outside the gene matches: 7. The germline gives CDR1 SGHTA, CDR2 FQGNSA. CDR3 length: 15 residues. The CDR3 DNA reads TGTGCCAGCAGCGCGCGGGACTATCCCACAGATACGCAGTATTTT. It translates to CASSARDYPTDTQYF.

This clonotype was counted a few times. The chain employs TRBV6-6 and TRBJ2-1; D remains ambiguous. Between the trimmed V and J ends, which lost 3 bases and 7 bases, there was a span of 4 bases. Germline V gene lookup returns CDR1 MNHNY and CDR2 SVGAGI (reference sequence). The CDR3 extends over 11 amino acids. Here the CDR3 reads CASSYANEQFF. The CDR3 DNA follows: TGTGCCAGCAGTTATGCAAATGAGCAGTTCTTC.

This clonotype was detected many times. This sequence joins TRBV19 and TRBJ2-1; D ambiguous. This CDR3 contains 12 residues. The germline V and J ends were trimmed by 7 bases and 2 bases, with 6 bases remaining between them. Germline V gene lookup returns CDR1 LNHDA and CDR2 SQIVND (reference sequence). DNA for the CDR3: TGTGCCAGTAAACGGGCCTACAATGAGCAGTTCTTC. This gives the protein CASKRAYNEQFF.

In its sample, this clonotype was seen a few times. The chain is built from TRBV6-5 and TRBJ1-2; maybe TRBD1 (5 bases). V dropped 0 bases and J dropped 1 base, with 15 bases sitting between them. This CDR3 contains 17 residues. Germline loops: CDR1 MNHEY, CDR2 SVGAGI. This CDR3 reads CASSYSFQGLNNYGYTF. In DNA form, the CDR3 reads TGTGCCAGCAGTTACTCGTTCCAGGGATTAAATAACTATGGCTACACCTTC.